This passage covers 27 T cell receptor beta chains from one sample sequenced in a study of blood T cells in healthy people across ages. Alongside a J-beta primer mix, a sample-barcoded 5' primer served in a second PCR lasting about 7 to 12 cycles. TCRdb re-called the 5' RACE reads through MiXCR, storing one row per CDR3 protein. The table records about a million distinct CDR3 sequences, 45% to 60% of them present only once. Sequencing was performed on blood. Receptor source: a woman in her sixties or seventies in good health.

The chain is built from TRBV9 and TRBJ2-3; 11 bases are a match to TRBD2. CDR3 size: 16 residues. Germline CDR1 and CDR2: SGDLS and YYNGEE. J lost 2 bases, V lost 2 bases, and 4 bases had no gene match. CDR3 in DNA: TGTGCCAGCAGCGTGATAGCGGGAGGGAACACAGATACGCAGTATTTT. Its protein product is CASSVIAGGNTDTQYF. Looking up the rest from reference TRBV9 and TRBJ2-3 gives the full variable domain: DSGVTQTPKHLITATGQRVTLRCSPRSGDLSVYWYQQSLDQGLQFLIQYYNGEERAKGNILERFSAQQFPDLHSELNLSSLELGDSALYFCASSVIAGGNTDTQYFGPGTRLTVL.

This clonotype was counted only a few times. The rearrangement links TRBV28 to TRBJ2-1; D is undetermined. Trimming cost V 4 bases and J 7 bases, with 8 bases left between them. The CDR3 is 12 residues long. Germline V lookup: CDR1 MDHEN, CDR2 SYDVKM. Here the CDR3 DNA reads TGTGCCAGCAGTTCCCTTGGGAATGAGCAGTTCTTC. Translation gives CASSSLGNEQFF.

This clonotype was seen more than once but under ten times. The chain links TRBV2 to TRBJ2-5; 10 bases are shared with TRBD1. Germline CDR1 is SNHLY and CDR2 is FYNNEI. V lost 6 bases to trimming and J lost 5 bases; unmatched junction nucleotides: 6. This CDR3 region has 14 residues. The CDR3 region is CASRGQGSIETQYF. The CDR3 DNA sequence: TGTGCCAGCAGGGGACAGGGGTCTATCGAGACCCAGTACTTC.

The J gene is TRBJ2-3, the V gene TRBV6-5; D not certain. The CDR3 is 15 amino acids. Germline lookup yields CDR1 MNHEY and CDR2 SVGAGI. V lost 2 bases and J lost 4, with 13 bases in between. The CDR3 bases are TGTGCCAGCAGTTACAGTACTGCCCGAGCAGATACGCAGTATTTT. Translated, it gives CASSYSTARADTQYF.

This chain links TRBV28 with TRBJ2-7; TRBD2 matches 9 bases. V dropped 2 bases and J dropped 0; count of bases not matched to a gene: 2. Germline assignment: CDR1 MDHEN and CDR2 SYDVKM. The CDR3 is 15 residues long. In nucleotides, the CDR3 is TGTGCCAGCAGTTTACCTAGCGGGAACTCCTACGAGCAGTACTTC. Protein: CASSLPSGNSYEQYF.

The chain couples TRBV24-1 to TRBJ2-3, with 7 nucleotides matching TRBD1. The CDR3 contains 14 residues. J lost 4 bases, V lost 7 bases, and 7 bases had no gene match. CDR1 and CDR2 (germline): KGHDR, SFDVKD. In nucleotides, the CDR3 is TGTGCCACCAGGACTACTACAGGGGCAGATACGCAGTATTTT. It codes for CATRTTTGADTQYF.

J is TRBJ2-7 and V is TRBV5-1; 10 bases are shared with TRBD2. V was clipped by 7 bases and J by 5 bases; unmatched bases: 6. The CDR3 length is 13 residues. The germline CDR1 and CDR2 sequences are SGHRS and YFSETQ. This CDR3 is CASGSGRENEQYF. CDR3 DNA: TGCGCCAGCGGGAGCGGGAGGGAAAACGAGCAGTACTTC.

This chain connects TRBV7-9 to TRBJ2-5; the D gene could be TRBD1 or TRBD2 (6 bases each). Germline CDR1 and CDR2: SEHNR and FQNEAQ (reference sequence). This CDR3 contains 16 residues. Trimming removed 3 bases from V and 1 base from J, with 15 bases in between. CDR3 nucleotide sequence: TGTGCCAGCAGCTTCGGGGGCGGTGGCAGCCAAGAGACCCAGTACTTC. As protein: CASSFGGGGSQETQYF.

V usage is TRBV20-1 and J usage is TRBJ2-3, with 8 bases fitting TRBD1. The CDR3 consists of 13 residues. CDR1 is DFQATT, CDR2 SNEGSKA, per germline (reference sequence). Trimming removed 5 bases from V and 8 bases from J; junction bases left unmatched: 9. The CDR3 region is CSAAQGAEGTQYF. DNA for the CDR3: TGCAGTGCTGCCCAGGGGGCTGAGGGTACGCAGTATTTT.

The chain is built from TRBV6-6 and TRBJ2-7, with D perhaps matching TRBD1 (5 bases). The germline gives CDR1 MNHNY, CDR2 SVGAGI (reference sequence). V shed 8 bases and J shed 3 bases, with 8 bases lying between them. The CDR3 sequence is 11 residues long. The CDR3 DNA sequence: TGTGCCAGCGACCAGGGCTACGAGCAGTACTTC. Amino acids: CASDQGYEQYF.

The chain has TRBV20-1 and TRBJ1-2; D is uncertain. CDR3 length: 12 residues. Trimming left V 0 bases short and J 5 bases short, with 7 bases between. The germline V gene encodes CDR1 DFQATT and CDR2 SNEGSKA (reference sequence). The CDR3 loop is CSARDGFYGYTF. CDR3 nucleotide sequence: TGCAGTGCTAGAGATGGGTTTTATGGCTACACCTTC.

This chain joins TRBV29-1 and TRBJ1-2, with 7 nucleotides matching TRBD1. The CDR3 extends over 12 amino acids. Germline V CDR1 and CDR2: SQVTM, ANQGSEA. Unmatched junction bases numbered 3, after V lost 6 bases and J lost 2 bases. The chain's CDR3 is CSVWDSNYGYTF. The CDR3 DNA reads as TGCAGCGTGTGGGACAGCAACTATGGCTACACCTTC.

This chain connects TRBV13 to TRBJ1-1; no reliable D call. Trimming stripped 5 bases from V and 3 bases from J, with 10 bases between. The CDR3 loop spans 13 amino acids. Germline loops: CDR1 PRHDT, CDR2 FYEKMQ (reference sequence). CDR3 DNA: TGTGCCAGCAGCACCAGCGCTGACACTGAAGCTTTCTTT. It encodes CASSTSADTEAFF.

The chain links TRBV21-1 to TRBJ2-1; the D call in the table, TRBD2, was not verified against the DNA. TRBV21-1 represents a pseudogene. The CDR3 length is 19 residues. The CDR3 region is CASSPKTGLAGGPINEQFF. DNA for the CDR3: TGTGCCAGCAGCCCAAAAACGGGGCTAGCGGGAGGGCCGATCAATGAGCAGTTCTTC.

The CDR3 loop is CASSLATGRTGRYEQYF. CDR3 DNA: TGTGCCAGCAGCTTAGCGACTGGAAGGACAGGGAGGTACGAGCAGTACTTC. The rearrangement uses TRBV7-6 and TRBJ2-7; 8 bases fit TRBD1. This CDR3 contains 17 residues. After removal of 0 bases from V and 4 bases from J, the junction contained 11 bases not matched to a gene. The V gene's germline CDR1 is SGHVS and CDR2 FNYEAQ.

V is TRBV6-6 and J is TRBJ2-5, with D perhaps matching TRBD1 (5 bases). This CDR3 comprises 14 residues. Germline V gene data show CDR1 as MNHNY and CDR2 as SVGAGI (reference sequence). V was pared by 6 bases and J by 2 bases, with 13 bases between. The DNA of the CDR3 is TGTGCCAGCAGACGTGACAGCGTTCAAGAGACCCAGTACTTC. Translated: CASRRDSVQETQYF.

The rearrangement links TRBV27 to TRBJ2-2, with D possibly being TRBD2 (6 bases). The CDR3 has 15 residues. V was cut by 5 bases and J by 7 bases, with 17 bases left in between. Germline CDR1 and CDR2: MNHEY and SMNVEV (reference sequence). The CDR3 region has the DNA TGTGCCAGCAGTCCCCCGACTAGTTTTCACGGGGAGCTGTTTTTT. Protein sequence: CASSPPTSFHGELFF.

This clonotype was counted a few times. The chain uses TRBV7-2 and TRBJ2-7; either TRBD1 or TRBD2 may fit D (6 bases each). CDR3 length: 15 residues. Germline CDR1 and CDR2: SGHTA and FQGNSA. Trimming shortened V by 5 bases and J by 0 bases, and 14 bases separated the two germline ends. Here the CDR3 DNA reads TGTGCCAGCAGCACCGGGGGCGGCAACTCCTACGAGCAGTACTTC. Protein: CASSTGGGNSYEQYF.

The rearrangement joins TRBV20-1 to TRBJ2-5; weak D call: TRBD1 (5 bases). CDR1 DFQATT and CDR2 SNEGSKA come from the germline V gene (reference sequence). CDR3 size: 14 residues. V dropped 4 bases and J dropped 1 base, with 13 bases sitting between them. CDR3 in amino acids: CSANVGATQETQYF. The CDR3 region has the DNA TGCAGTGCTAATGTTGGGGCAACCCAAGAGACCCAGTACTTC.

The chain combines TRBV6-6 with TRBJ2-5; the D gene could be TRBD1 or TRBD2 (6 bases each). The CDR3 covers 13 residues. Trimming shortened V by 6 bases and J by 7 bases, and 15 bases separated the two germline ends. CDR1 MNHNY and CDR2 SVGAGI come from the germline V gene (reference sequence). CDR3 residues: CASRSDGGTTQYF. CDR3 DNA: TGTGCCAGCAGGTCTGACGGGGGCACGACCCAGTACTTC.

On this clonotype: A much more abundant neighbour one base away suggests this may be a read error. The CDR3 protein is CASRVGANVLTF. The CDR3 DNA is TGTGCCAGCAGGGTTGGGGCCAACGTCCTGACTTTC. The rearrangement links TRBV28 to TRBJ2-6; D not certain. Germline lookup yields CDR1 MDHEN and CDR2 SYDVKM. V shed 6 bases and J shed 3 bases, with 3 bases lying between them. The CDR3 consists of 12 residues.

The chain carries TRBV4-1 and TRBJ1-1, with D maybe TRBD1 (5 bases). Per germline, CDR1 MGHRA and CDR2 YSYEKL. The CDR3 has 14 residues. V was cut by 0 bases and J by 2 bases, with 7 bases left in between. The CDR3 nucleotides read TGCGCCAGCAGCCAAGAAAGGGGAAACACTGAAGCTTTCTTT. This encodes CASSQERGNTEAFF.

The chain is built from TRBV27 and TRBJ1-2; D gene unclear. Germline V CDR1 and CDR2: MNHEY, SMNVEV (reference sequence). The CDR3 totals 13 residues. The V end lost 5 bases, the J end lost 3 bases, and 10 bases lay between the germline ends. The CDR3 here is CASSPYTHYGYTF. The CDR3 region has the DNA TGTGCCAGCAGTCCTTATACGCACTATGGCTACACCTTC.

Notes on this clonotype: A read error may produce the germline difference seen at one junction end. The chain has TRBV10-3 and TRBJ2-3, with 14 nucleotides matching TRBD2. The germline V gene has CDR1 ENHRY and CDR2 SYGVKD. This CDR3 has 16 amino acids. The CDR3 nucleotides read TGTGCCATCAAGACTAGCGGGAGGGCGTTTACAGATACGCGGTATTTT. This encodes CAIKTSGRAFTDTRYF.

The chain employs TRBV29-1 and TRBJ1-2, with TRBD1 as a possible D gene (5 bases). V lost 5 bases, J lost 1 base, and 17 bases lay in between. The CDR3 contains 15 residues. Germline CDR1 reads SQVTM; CDR2 reads ANQGSEA. CDR3 sequence: CSVLEGTGRNYGYTF. The CDR3 DNA reads TGCAGCGTTTTGGAGGGGACGGGTCGTAACTATGGCTACACCTTC.

This clonotype was detected a few times. V usage is TRBV27 and J usage is TRBJ1-2, with 7 nucleotides matching TRBD1. V shed 3 bases and J 1 base; nucleotides not matched to a gene: 11. The CDR3 loop spans 17 amino acids. Germline CDR1 reads MNHEY; CDR2 reads SMNVEV (reference sequence). The CDR3 here is CASSFSIRRDSNYGYTF. DNA for the CDR3: TGTGCCAGCAGTTTCTCCATCCGGCGGGACAGTAACTATGGCTACACCTTC.

This clonotype appeared a few times. The chain joins TRBV7-2 to TRBJ2-4, with 10 bases identical to TRBD2. With 5 bases clipped from V and 0 bases from J, the junction kept 7 bases outside the gene matches. This CDR3 has 17 residues. Per the germline V gene, CDR1 is SGHTA and CDR2 is FQGNSA. CDR3 nucleotide sequence: TGTGCCAGCAGCGACCAGCGGGAGGGGCTAGCCAAAAACATTCAGTACTTC. This translates into CASSDQREGLAKNIQYF. The full variable domain, in which reference TRBV7-2 and TRBJ2-4 provide the parts outside the CDR3, is GAGVSQSPSNKVTEKGKDVELRCDPISGHTALYWYRQSLGQGLEFLIYFQGNSAPDKSGLPSDRFSAERTGGSVSTLTIQRTQQEDSAVYLCASSDQREGLAKNIQYFGAGTRLSVL.